This TCR beta chain was sequenced for a study of Graves' ophthalmopathy and Graves' hyperthyroidism. For the study at large: Peripheral blood collection took place at initial diagnosis, before any treatment.

The sequenced template was RNA, covering the TCR beta CDR3 region. First-round RT-PCR relied on HTBI primers, and a second-round multiplex PCR came next. TCRdb re-analysed the multiplex PCR reads in MiXCR, keeping a single row per CDR3 protein. Here the sample spans roughly 610,000 distinct CDR3 sequences, over 20% being singletons. In its sample, this clonotype was seen many times. The CDR3 length is 16 residues. Germline CDR1 and CDR2: SGHVS and FNYEAQ. The J segment lost 4 bases and the V segment lost 1 base, leaving 9 bases of the junction unmatched. The sample consisted of peripheral blood. This chain uses TRBV7-6 with TRBJ1-1; 7 nucleotides line up with TRBD1. This receptor was taken from a young woman with stable Graves' hyperthyroidism. Some clones in this sample may be carry-over from other donors' samples. The CDR3 DNA is TGTGCCAGCAGCTTAGTACGTGCAGGGGGGACCACTGAAGCTTTCTTT. Translated: CASSLVRAGGTTEAFF. Supplemented by reference TRBV7-6 and TRBJ1-1, the full variable domain reads GAGVSQSPRYKVTKRGQDVALRCDPISGHVSLYWYRQALGQGPEFLTYFNYEAQQDKSGLPNDRFSAERPEGSISTLTIQRTEQRDSAMYRCASSLVRAGGTTEAFFGQGTRLTVV.